Sequencing of this T cell receptor (beta chain) was carried out in a study of blood T cell repertoires in COVID-19. Whole-study context: Both acute and convalescent COVID-19 samples were obtained from the United States, Italy and Spain.

The data were produced by immunoSEQ multiplex PCR, yet TCRdb's version contains in-frame clones alone and is incomplete. The sample includes approximately 140,000 clones, 80% to 90% of them seen just once. This clone has a single count. The sequencing input was peripheral blood. This TCR was sampled from a man in his sixties with active or convalescent COVID-19.

For the CDR3, the DNA is TGTGCCAGTAGTAAATCGAGGCTAGCGGGGACTGGCACAGATACGCAGTATTTT. Its protein is CASSKSRLAGTGTDTQYF. The gene calls are TRBV19 and TRBJ2-3; TRBD2 agrees at 9 bases. The CDR3 has 18 amino acids. Germline CDR1 reads LNHDA; CDR2 reads SQIVND (reference sequence). The trim removed 4 bases at V and 1 base at J, leaving 12 bases unmatched.